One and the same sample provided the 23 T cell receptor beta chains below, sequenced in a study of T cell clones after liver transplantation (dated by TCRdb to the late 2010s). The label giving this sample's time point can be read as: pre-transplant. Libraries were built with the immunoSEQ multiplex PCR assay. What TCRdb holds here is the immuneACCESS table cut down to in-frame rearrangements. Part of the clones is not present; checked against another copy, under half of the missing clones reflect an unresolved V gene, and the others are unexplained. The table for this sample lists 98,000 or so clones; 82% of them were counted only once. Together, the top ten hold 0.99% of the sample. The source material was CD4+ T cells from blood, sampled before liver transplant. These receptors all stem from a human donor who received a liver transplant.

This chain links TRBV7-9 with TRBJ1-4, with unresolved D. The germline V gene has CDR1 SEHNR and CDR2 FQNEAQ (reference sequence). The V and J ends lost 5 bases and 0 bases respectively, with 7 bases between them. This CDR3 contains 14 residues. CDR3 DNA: TGTGCCAGCAGCGTCCATGCAACTAATGAAAAACTGTTTTTT. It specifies CASSVHATNEKLFF.

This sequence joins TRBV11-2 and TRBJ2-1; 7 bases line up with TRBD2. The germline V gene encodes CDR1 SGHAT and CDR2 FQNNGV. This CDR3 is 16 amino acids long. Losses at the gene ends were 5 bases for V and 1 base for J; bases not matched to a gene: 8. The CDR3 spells CASSKTSFASYNEQFF. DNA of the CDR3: TGTGCCAGCAGCAAGACTAGCTTCGCTTCCTACAATGAGCAGTTCTTC.

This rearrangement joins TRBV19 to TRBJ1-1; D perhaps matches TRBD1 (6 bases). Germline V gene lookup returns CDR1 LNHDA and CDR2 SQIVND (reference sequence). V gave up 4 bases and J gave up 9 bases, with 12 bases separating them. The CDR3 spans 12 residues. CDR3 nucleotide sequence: TGTGCCAGTAGTACTTTCGGGACAAAAGCTTTCTTT. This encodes CASSTFGTKAFF. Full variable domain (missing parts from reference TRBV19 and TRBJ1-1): DGGITQSPKYLFRKEGQNVTLSCEQNLNHDAMYWYRQDPGQGLRLIYYSQIVNDFQKGDIAEGYSVSREKKESFPLTVTSAQKNPTAFYLCASSTFGTKAFFGQGTRLTVV.

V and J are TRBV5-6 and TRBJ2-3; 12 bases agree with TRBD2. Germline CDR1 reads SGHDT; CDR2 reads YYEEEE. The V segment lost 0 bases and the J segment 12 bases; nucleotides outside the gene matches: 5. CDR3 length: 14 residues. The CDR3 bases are TGTGCCAGCAGCTTGGTAACTAGCGGGAGGTATCAGTATTTT. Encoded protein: CASSLVTSGRYQYF.

The CDR3 protein is CASSWTGSTEAFF. The CDR3 nucleotides read TGTGCCAGCAGCTGGACAGGTTCCACTGAAGCTTTCTTT. This sequence joins TRBV5-5 and TRBJ1-1; 7 bases are a match to TRBD1. V was pared by 3 bases and J by 4 bases, with 3 bases of the junction left unmatched. In germline, CDR1 is SGHKS, CDR2 YYEKEE (reference sequence). CDR3 length: 13 residues.

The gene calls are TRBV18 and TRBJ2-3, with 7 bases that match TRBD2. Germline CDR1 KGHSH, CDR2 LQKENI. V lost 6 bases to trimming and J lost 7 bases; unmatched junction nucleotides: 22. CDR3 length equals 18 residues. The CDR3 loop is CASSQKTQSGVRPHTQYF. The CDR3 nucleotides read TGTGCCAGCTCCCAAAAAACTCAGAGCGGGGTCCGCCCCCATACGCAGTATTTT.

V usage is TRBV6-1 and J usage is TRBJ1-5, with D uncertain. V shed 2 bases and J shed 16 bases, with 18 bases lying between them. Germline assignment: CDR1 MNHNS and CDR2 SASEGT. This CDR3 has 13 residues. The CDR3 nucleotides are TGTGCCAGCAGTGAACCTCCTGAAACCGGGGAACATTTT. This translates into CASSEPPETGEHF.

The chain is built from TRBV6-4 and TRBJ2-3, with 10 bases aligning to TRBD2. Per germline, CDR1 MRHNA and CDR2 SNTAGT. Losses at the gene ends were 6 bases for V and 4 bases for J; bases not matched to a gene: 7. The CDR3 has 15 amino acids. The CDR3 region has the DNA TGTGCCAGCAGCCAGAGCGGGAGGGCCGCAGATACGCAGTATTTT. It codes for CASSQSGRAADTQYF.

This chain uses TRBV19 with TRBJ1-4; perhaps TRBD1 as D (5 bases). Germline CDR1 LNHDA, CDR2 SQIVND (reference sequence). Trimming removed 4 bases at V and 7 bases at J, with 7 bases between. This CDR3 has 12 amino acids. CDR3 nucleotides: TGTGCCAGTAGTACCAGGGTTGAAAAACTGTTTTTT. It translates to CASSTRVEKLFF.

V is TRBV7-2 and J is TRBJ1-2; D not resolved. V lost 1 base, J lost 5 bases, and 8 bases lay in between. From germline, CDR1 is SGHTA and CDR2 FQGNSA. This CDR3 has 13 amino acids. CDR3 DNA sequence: TGTGCCAGCAGCTTAGAACCGGTATATGGCTACACCTTC. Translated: CASSLEPVYGYTF.

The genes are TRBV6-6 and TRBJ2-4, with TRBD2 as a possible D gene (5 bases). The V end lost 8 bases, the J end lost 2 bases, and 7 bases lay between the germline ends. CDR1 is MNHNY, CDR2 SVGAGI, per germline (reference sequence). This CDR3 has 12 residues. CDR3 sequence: CASSSTKNIQYF. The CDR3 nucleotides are TGTGCCAGCTCTAGCACCAAAAACATTCAGTACTTC.

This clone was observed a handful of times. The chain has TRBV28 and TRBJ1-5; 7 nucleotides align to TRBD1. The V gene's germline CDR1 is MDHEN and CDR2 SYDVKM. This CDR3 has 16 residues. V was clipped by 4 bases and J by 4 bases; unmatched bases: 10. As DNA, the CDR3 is TGTGCCAGCAGTTCTACACGGACAGGACGGAATCAGCCCCAGCATTTT. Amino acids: CASSSTRTGRNQPQHF.

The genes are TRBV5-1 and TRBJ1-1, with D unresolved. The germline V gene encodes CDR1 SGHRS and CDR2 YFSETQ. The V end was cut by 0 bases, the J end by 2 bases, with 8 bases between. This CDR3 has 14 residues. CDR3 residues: CASSLDNLNTEAFF. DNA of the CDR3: TGCGCCAGCAGCTTGGACAATTTAAACACTGAAGCTTTCTTT.

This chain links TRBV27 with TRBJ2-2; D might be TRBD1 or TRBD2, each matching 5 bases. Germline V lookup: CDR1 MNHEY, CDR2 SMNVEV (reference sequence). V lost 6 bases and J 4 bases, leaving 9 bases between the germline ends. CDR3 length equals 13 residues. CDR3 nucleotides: TGTGCCAGCAGGCAGGGACCCACCGGGGAGCTGTTTTTT. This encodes CASRQGPTGELFF.

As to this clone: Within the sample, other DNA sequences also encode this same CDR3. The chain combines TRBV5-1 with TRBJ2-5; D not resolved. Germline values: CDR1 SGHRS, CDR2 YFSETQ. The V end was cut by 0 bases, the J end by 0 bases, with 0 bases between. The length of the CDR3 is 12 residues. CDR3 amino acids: CASSLDQETQYF. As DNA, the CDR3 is TGCGCCAGCAGCTTGGACCAAGAGACCCAGTACTTC. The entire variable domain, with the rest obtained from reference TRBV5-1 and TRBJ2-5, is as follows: KAGVTQTPRYLIKTRGQQVTLSCSPISGHRSVSWYQQTPGQGLQFLFEYFSETQRNKGNFPGRFSGRQFSNSRSEMNVSTLELGDSALYLCASSLDQETQYFGPGTRLLVL.

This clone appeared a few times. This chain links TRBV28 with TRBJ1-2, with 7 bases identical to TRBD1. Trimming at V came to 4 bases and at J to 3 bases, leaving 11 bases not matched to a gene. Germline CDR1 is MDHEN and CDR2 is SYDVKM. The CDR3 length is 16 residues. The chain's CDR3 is CASSYPDRELDYGYTF. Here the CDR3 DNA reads TGTGCCAGCAGTTATCCTGACAGGGAACTCGACTATGGCTACACCTTC.

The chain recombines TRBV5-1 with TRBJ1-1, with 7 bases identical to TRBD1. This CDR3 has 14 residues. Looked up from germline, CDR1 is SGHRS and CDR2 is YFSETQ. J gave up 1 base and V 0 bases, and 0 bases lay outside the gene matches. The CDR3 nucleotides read TGCGCCAGCAGCTTGGGGACAGGGAACACTGAAGCTTTCTTT. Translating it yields CASSLGTGNTEAFF. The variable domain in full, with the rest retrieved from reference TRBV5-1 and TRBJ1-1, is KAGVTQTPRYLIKTRGQQVTLSCSPISGHRSVSWYQQTPGQGLQFLFEYFSETQRNKGNFPGRFSGRQFSNSRSEMNVSTLELGDSALYLCASSLGTGNTEAFFGQGTRLTVV.

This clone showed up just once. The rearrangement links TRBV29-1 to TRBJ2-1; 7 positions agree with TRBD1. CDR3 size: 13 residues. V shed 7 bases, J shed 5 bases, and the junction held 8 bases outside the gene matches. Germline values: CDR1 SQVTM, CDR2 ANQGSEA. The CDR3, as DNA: TGCAGCGCTTGGACAGGACGAAACAATGAGCAGTTCTTC. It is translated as CSAWTGRNNEQFF.

As DNA, the CDR3 is TGTGCCAGCAGCTCGCTCTGGACTAGCGGGGGCCTCACAGATACGCAGTATTTT. Protein product: CASSSLWTSGGLTDTQYF. The chain is built from TRBV5-8 and TRBJ2-3, with TRBD2 matching over 13 bases. Germline CDR1 reads SGHTS; CDR2 reads YDEGEE. The CDR3 covers 18 residues. Trimming cost V 3 bases and J 2 bases; bases outside gene matches: 9. Filled out from reference TRBV5-8 and TRBJ2-3, the complete variable domain reads EAGVTQSPTHLIKTRGQQATLRCSPISGHTSVYWYQQALGLGLQFLLWYDEGEERNRGNFPPRFSGRQFPNYSSELNVNALELEDSALYLCASSSLWTSGGLTDTQYFGPGTRLTVL.

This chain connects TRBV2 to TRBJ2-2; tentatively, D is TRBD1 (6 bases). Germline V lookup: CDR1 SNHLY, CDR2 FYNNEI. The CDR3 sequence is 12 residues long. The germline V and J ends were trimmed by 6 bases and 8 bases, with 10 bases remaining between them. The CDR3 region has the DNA TGTGCCAGCAGGCACGGGACAGGGGAGCTGTTTTTT. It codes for CASRHGTGELFF.

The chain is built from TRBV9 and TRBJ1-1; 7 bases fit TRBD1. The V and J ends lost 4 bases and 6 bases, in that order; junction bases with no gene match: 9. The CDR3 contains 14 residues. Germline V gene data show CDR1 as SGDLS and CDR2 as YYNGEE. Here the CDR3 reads CASSPRQGGSEAFF. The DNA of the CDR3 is TGTGCCAGCAGCCCTCGACAAGGGGGCTCTGAAGCTTTCTTT.

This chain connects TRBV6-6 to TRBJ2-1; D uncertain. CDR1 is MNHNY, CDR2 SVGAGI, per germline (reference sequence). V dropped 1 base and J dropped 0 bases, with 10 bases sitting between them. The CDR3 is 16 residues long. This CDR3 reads CASSYFLLTSYNEQFF. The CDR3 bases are TGTGCCAGCAGTTACTTTCTACTCACCTCCTACAATGAGCAGTTCTTC.

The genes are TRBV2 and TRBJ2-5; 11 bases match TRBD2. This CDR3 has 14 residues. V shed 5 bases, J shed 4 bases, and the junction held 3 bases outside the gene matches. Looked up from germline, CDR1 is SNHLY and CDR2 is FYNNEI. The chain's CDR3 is CASSTSGRGETQYF. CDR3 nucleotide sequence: TGTGCCAGCAGTACTAGCGGGAGAGGAGAGACCCAGTACTTC.